This T cell receptor (beta chain) was sequenced for a study of long-term antiretroviral therapy in people with HIV. Sequencing used immunoSEQ v3.0 at survey level. Assay used: immunoSEQ multiplex PCR; TCRdb lists only in-frame clones, some missing. The table has over 9,500 clones, 75% seen once. The material sequenced was unsorted PBMCs, taken 1.8 years before starting antiretroviral therapy. This clonotype originated in a man aged 35-49 years with HIV.

CDR3 nucleotide sequence: TGTGCCAGCAGCCAAGAACATGGCAATCAGCCCCAGCATTTT. It is translated as CASSQEHGNQPQHF. The chain couples TRBV5-5 to TRBJ1-5; D is uncertain. V lost 4 bases and J lost 2, with 10 bases in between. The CDR3 is 14 residues long. The germline CDR1 and CDR2 sequences are SGHKS and YYEKEE (reference sequence).